This T cell receptor beta chain stems from a study of blood T cell repertoires in COVID-19. This table comes from immunoSEQ multiplex PCR, and its TCRdb copy is limited to in-frame clones, with some not included. The sample lists a few hundred thousand clones, around 87% occurring once. This CDR3 contains 15 residues. V was trimmed by 0 bases and J by 4 bases, leaving 8 bases between them. The germline V gene has CDR1 SGHRS and CDR2 YFSETQ. The specimen was peripheral blood. The clonotype comes from a woman in her fifties or sixties with acute or convalescent COVID-19. The chain recombines TRBV5-1 with TRBJ2-6; D is possibly TRBD1 (6 bases). The CDR3 DNA is TGCGCCAGCAGCTTGGGACAGGCGGGGGCCAACGTCCTGACTTTC. Translating gives CASSLGQAGANVLTF. Full variable domain (remainder filled in from reference TRBV5-1 and TRBJ2-6): KAGVTQTPRYLIKTRGQQVTLSCSPISGHRSVSWYQQTPGQGLQFLFEYFSETQRNKGNFPGRFSGRQFSNSRSEMNVSTLELGDSALYLCASSLGQAGANVLTFGAGSRLTVL.